These T cell receptor beta chains were read from a single sample in a study of shared clonotypes between healthy human individuals. Clones were read by immunoSEQ multiplex PCR, and TCRdb kept only the in-frame ones, dropping some. The table lists a few million clones, 85% to 95% of them singletons. The sequencing sample was made of naive CD8+ T cells from PBMCs. The source of these receptors is a man between 18 and 29 years old in good health. Some clones in this sample may be carry-over from other donors' samples. Both conserved end residues are trimmed from each CDR3. The order of the fields is J gene, V gene, D gene, CDR3 protein. D genes are given only for firm matches.

J gene: TRBJ2-7
V gene: TRBV9
D gene: TRBD1
CDR3 protein: ASSAGQGNYEQY

J gene: TRBJ2-7
V gene: TRBV4-1
D gene: NA
CDR3 protein: ASSEVGGSSYEQY

J gene: TRBJ2-5
V gene: TRBV7-9
D gene: NA
CDR3 protein: ASSRPLGEETQY

J gene: TRBJ2-1
V gene: TRBV7-2
D gene: TRBD2
CDR3 protein: ASSRSGSSYNEQF

J gene: TRBJ2-7
V gene: TRBV6-6
D gene: NA
CDR3 protein: ASSSGLLYEQY

J gene: TRBJ2-3
V gene: TRBV6-5
D gene: TRBD2
CDR3 protein: ASNLAGGGDTQY

J gene: TRBJ1-2
V gene: TRBV6-1
D gene: NA
CDR3 protein: ASRSRGRGGYT

J gene: TRBJ1-1
V gene: TRBV10-1
D gene: NA
CDR3 protein: ASSAGTPNTEAF

J gene: TRBJ2-7
V gene: TRBV2
D gene: TRBD2
CDR3 protein: ASSVRLAGTYEQY

J gene: TRBJ2-1
V gene: TRBV6-5
D gene: NA
CDR3 protein: ASRSGAYNEQF

J gene: TRBJ2-5
V gene: TRBV27
D gene: NA
CDR3 protein: ASSQGQTWETQY

J gene: TRBJ2-5
V gene: TRBV6-1
D gene: NA
CDR3 protein: ASGLGGETQY

J gene: TRBJ1-5
V gene: TRBV30
D gene: TRBD1
CDR3 protein: AWSVGQGNQPQH

J gene: TRBJ2-2
V gene: TRBV5-1
D gene: NA
CDR3 protein: ASSYVAQRSTGELF

J gene: TRBJ2-5
V gene: TRBV4-1
D gene: TRBD2
CDR3 protein: ASSQELIQGTSEKTQY

J gene: TRBJ2-1
V gene: TRBV6-5
D gene: NA
CDR3 protein: ASSYSSGEWYNEQF

J gene: TRBJ1-1
V gene: TRBV25-1
D gene: TRBD1
CDR3 protein: ASSVLLTGEVPTEAF

J gene: TRBJ2-5
V gene: TRBV10-3
D gene: NA
CDR3 protein: AISKFNGTIETQY

J gene: TRBJ1-3
V gene: TRBV10-1
D gene: NA
CDR3 protein: ASSEGTEGPAGNTIY

J gene: TRBJ2-7
V gene: TRBV5-4
D gene: TRBD2
CDR3 protein: ASSFRSSGIHEQY

J gene: TRBJ1-1
V gene: TRBV29-1
D gene: NA
CDR3 protein: SVDLGPRGAAF

J gene: TRBJ2-2
V gene: TRBV13
D gene: TRBD2
CDR3 protein: ASSLLAGANTGELF

J gene: TRBJ2-3
V gene: TRBV7-9
D gene: NA
CDR3 protein: ASSSRAEPTDTQY

J gene: TRBJ2-7
V gene: TRBV11-2
D gene: NA
CDR3 protein: ASSKGANAYEQY

J gene: TRBJ2-4
V gene: TRBV7-2
D gene: NA
CDR3 protein: ASSSPGTPPNDVQY

J gene: TRBJ2-5
V gene: TRBV4-3
D gene: NA
CDR3 protein: ASSQGTRVGETQY

J gene: TRBJ2-3
V gene: TRBV2
D gene: TRBD2
CDR3 protein: ASSGGTMGTDTQY

J gene: TRBJ2-1
V gene: TRBV5-1
D gene: NA
CDR3 protein: ASSGDLGSYNEQF

J gene: TRBJ2-1
V gene: TRBV30
D gene: NA
CDR3 protein: AWTGTRNEQF

J gene: TRBJ2-6
V gene: TRBV27
D gene: NA
CDR3 protein: ASSFGPGSGANVLT

J gene: TRBJ2-5
V gene: TRBV18
D gene: TRBD1
CDR3 protein: ASSPERTGKTETQY

J gene: TRBJ2-7
V gene: TRBV4-2
D gene: NA
CDR3 protein: ASSQDLGEGVLGEQY

J gene: TRBJ2-2
V gene: TRBV27
D gene: TRBD1
CDR3 protein: ASSPGQRNTGELF

J gene: TRBJ2-7
V gene: TRBV5-1
D gene: NA
CDR3 protein: ASSLRTVPYEQY

J gene: TRBJ2-7
V gene: TRBV27
D gene: TRBD2
CDR3 protein: ASSFYTSGDYEQY

J gene: TRBJ1-2
V gene: TRBV28
D gene: NA
CDR3 protein: ASSLMSGNYGYT

J gene: TRBJ2-7
V gene: TRBV6-1
D gene: NA
CDR3 protein: ASSEVSRHYEQY

J gene: TRBJ1-1
V gene: TRBV11-2
D gene: NA
CDR3 protein: ASSSGGEAF

J gene: TRBJ2-7
V gene: TRBV28
D gene: TRBD2
CDR3 protein: ASSLRSPGRGAYEQY

J gene: TRBJ2-2
V gene: TRBV4-2
D gene: NA
CDR3 protein: ASSQDIAPSNTGELF